These T cell receptor beta chains were read from a single sample in a study of blood T cell repertoires in COVID-19. Libraries were prepared by immunoSEQ multiplex PCR; TCRdb keeps only in-frame clonotypes and omits some of them. The data hold roughly 200,000 clones, with around 87% observed a single time. The sample consisted of PBMCs or T cells enriched from blood (not recorded which). Receptor source: a woman in her thirties who had recovered from COVID-19. The CDR3 runs from the conserved cysteine through the conserved F or W. D genes are given only for firm matches. Clone size appears in some rows only: once, few, many, or a class for an expanded clone.

v_gene	j_gene	d_gene	abundance	CDR3nt	CDR3aa
TRBV7-6	TRBJ2-5	TRBD1	NA	TGTGCCAGCAGCTCCGAGACAGGGCCTCAAGAGACCCAGTACTTC	CASSSETGPQETQYF
TRBV12-5	TRBJ2-3	NA	NA	TGTGCTAGTGGTTTAAAGCGGGCTGGCACAGATACGCAGTATTTT	CASGLKRAGTDTQYF
TRBV28	TRBJ2-7	NA	NA	TGTGCCAGCAGTTCCCCGGGATCCTACGAGCAGTACTTC	CASSSPGSYEQYF
TRBV9	TRBJ2-1	TRBD2	NA	TGTGCCAGCAGCACCCGGACTAGCGGCTACAATGAGCAGTTCTTC	CASSTRTSGYNEQFF
TRBV11-2	TRBJ2-7	NA	NA	TGTGCCAGCAGCTTAGGTGGGGGAGGCTACGAGCAGTACTTC	CASSLGGGGYEQYF
TRBV2	TRBJ1-5	NA	NA	TGTGCCAGCAGTGTACCGGGACAAGCACTCTCCAATCAGCCCCAGCATTTT	CASSVPGQALSNQPQHF
TRBV19	TRBJ1-5	TRBD1	NA	TGTGCCAGTACCCATCCGGGACAGGGAATTCAGCCCCAGCATTTT	CASTHPGQGIQPQHF
TRBV4-2	TRBJ2-2	TRBD1	NA	TGTGCCAGCAGCACCCGGACAGGGAATAAGGACACCGGGGAGCTGTTTTTT	CASSTRTGNKDTGELFF
TRBV6-5	TRBJ2-2	TRBD1	NA	TGTGCCAGCAGAGATCAGGGGGCACGCACCGGGGAGCTGTTTTTT	CASRDQGARTGELFF
TRBV19	TRBJ1-1	TRBD1	NA	TGTGCCAGTAGTACAACAGGGGGACTGAACACTGAAGCTTTCTTT	CASSTTGGLNTEAFF
TRBV3-1/TRBV3-2	TRBJ1-2	NA	NA	TGTGCCAGCAAAACAGGGCTGGATGGCTACACCTTC	CASKTGLDGYTF
TRBV24-1	TRBJ2-6	NA	NA	TGTGCCACCAGTGGACCAAGGACAGCGTCTGGGGCCAACGTCCTGACTTTC	CATSGPRTASGANVLTF
TRBV18	TRBJ1-1	TRBD1	NA	TGTGCCAGCTCACGAGGGACAGAAAACACTGAAGCTTTCTTT	CASSRGTENTEAFF
TRBV7-2	TRBJ1-2	TRBD1	NA	TGTGCCAGCAGCTTATCGGGACAGGGGTACTATGGCTACACCTTC	CASSLSGQGYYGYTF
TRBV7-2	TRBJ2-3	NA	NA	TGTGCCAGCAGCTTAGACAGTCCAAAGCTTACAGATACGCAGTATTTT	CASSLDSPKLTDTQYF
TRBV29-1	TRBJ1-2	TRBD1	NA	TGCAGCGTTGAGGTCAGGACAGGGACTAACTATGGCTACACCTTC	CSVEVRTGTNYGYTF
TRBV11-2	TRBJ1-5	NA	NA	TGTGCCAGCAGCTTCTTAGGACTAAATCAGCCCCAGCATTTT	CASSFLGLNQPQHF
TRBV24-1	TRBJ2-1	TRBD1	NA	TGTGCCACCAGTGATTTGAACAGGGGGGATTACAATGAGCAGTTCTTC	CATSDLNRGDYNEQFF
TRBV6-4	TRBJ2-3	TRBD1	few	TGTGCCAGCAGTGATACCTCCTGGCAGGGGGCAGATACGCAGTATTTT	CASSDTSWQGADTQYF
TRBV7-9	TRBJ2-3	TRBD1	NA	TGTGCCAGCAGCTCGACAGGGTTTAGCACAGATACGCAGTATTTT	CASSSTGFSTDTQYF
TRBV7-9	TRBJ1-2	NA	NA	TGTGCCAGCAGCCCCGGGTCCATTTCCACCGCCTATGGCTACACCTTC	CASSPGSISTAYGYTF